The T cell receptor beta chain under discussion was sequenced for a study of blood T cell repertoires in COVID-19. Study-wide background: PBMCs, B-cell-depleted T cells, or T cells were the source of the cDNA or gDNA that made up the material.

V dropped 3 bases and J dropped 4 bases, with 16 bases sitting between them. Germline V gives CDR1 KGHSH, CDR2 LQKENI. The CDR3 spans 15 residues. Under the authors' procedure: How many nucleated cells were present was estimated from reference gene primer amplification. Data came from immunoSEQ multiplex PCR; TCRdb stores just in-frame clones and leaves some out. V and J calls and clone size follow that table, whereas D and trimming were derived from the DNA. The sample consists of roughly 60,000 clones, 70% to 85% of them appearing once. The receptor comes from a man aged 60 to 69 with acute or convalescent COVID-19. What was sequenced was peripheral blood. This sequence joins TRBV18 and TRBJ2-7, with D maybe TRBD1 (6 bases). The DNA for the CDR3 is TGTGCCAGCTCACCGTTCACAGGGATCGGATACGAGCAGTACTTC. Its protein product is CASSPFTGIGYEQYF.